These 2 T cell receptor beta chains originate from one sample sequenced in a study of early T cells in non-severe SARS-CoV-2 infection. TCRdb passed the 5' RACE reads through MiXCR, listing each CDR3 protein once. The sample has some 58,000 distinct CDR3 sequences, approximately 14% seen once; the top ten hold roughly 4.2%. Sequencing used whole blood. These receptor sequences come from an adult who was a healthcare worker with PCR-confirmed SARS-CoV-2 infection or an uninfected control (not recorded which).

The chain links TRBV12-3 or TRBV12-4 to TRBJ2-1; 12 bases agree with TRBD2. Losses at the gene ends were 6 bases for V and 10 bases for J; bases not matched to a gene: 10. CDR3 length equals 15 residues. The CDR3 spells CASSRQTSGGHEQFF. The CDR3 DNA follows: TGTGCCAGCAGCCGTCAGACTAGCGGGGGACACGAGCAGTTCTTC.

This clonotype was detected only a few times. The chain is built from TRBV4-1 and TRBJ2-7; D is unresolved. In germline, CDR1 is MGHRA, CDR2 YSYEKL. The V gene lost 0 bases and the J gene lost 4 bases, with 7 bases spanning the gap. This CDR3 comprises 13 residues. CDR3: CASSQDPIYEQYF. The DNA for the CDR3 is TGCGCCAGCAGCCAAGATCCGATATACGAGCAGTACTTC.